These 28 T cell receptor beta chains were sequenced from one sample in a study of T cells after yellow fever vaccination. TCRdb reprocessed the 5' RACE reads via MiXCR and lists one record per CDR3 protein. Altogether some 80,000 distinct CDR3 sequences are present, roughly 15% being singletons, with the ten largest covering about 22%. The sample consisted of CD8+ T cells not binding an NS4B(214-222) dextramer, sorted from PBMCs, taken roughly 20 days after the first yellow fever vaccination. These receptors were obtained from a man aged 18 to 35 who received the YFV17D yellow fever vaccine.

The genes are TRBV7-9 and TRBJ2-1; the D gene is possibly TRBD1 (8 bases). V lost 6 bases and J lost 7, with 13 bases in between. This CDR3 region has 13 residues. Germline lookup yields CDR1 SEHNR and CDR2 FQNEAQ (reference sequence). DNA of the CDR3: TGTGCCAGCAGGCCACAGGGGGGGAATGAGCAGTTCTTC. This translates into CASRPQGGNEQFF.

This clonotype was seen a few times. The V and J genes are TRBV27 and TRBJ1-1; no clear D gene. Trimming took 5 bases from V and 6 from J, leaving 13 bases between them. This CDR3 comprises 13 residues. Germline lookup yields CDR1 MNHEY and CDR2 SMNVEV (reference sequence). The DNA of the CDR3 is TGTGCCAGCAGTACCGCGAGGACTTCTGAAGCTTTCTTT. Its translation: CASSTARTSEAFF.

At least ten counts were recorded for this clonotype. The chain has TRBV5-6 and TRBJ2-5; D uncertain. The CDR3 extends over 14 amino acids. V was trimmed by 4 bases and J by 4 bases, leaving 14 bases between them. Germline V gene lookup returns CDR1 SGHDT and CDR2 YYEEEE. DNA for the CDR3: TGTGCCAGCAGCGAAACCGGTACTTTAGAGACCCAGTACTTC. Protein product: CASSETGTLETQYF.

This clonotype occurred a few times. This chain connects TRBV20-1 to TRBJ2-5, with 8 nucleotides matching TRBD1. Per the germline V gene, CDR1 is DFQATT and CDR2 is SNEGSKA (reference sequence). V lost 1 base, J lost 4 bases, and 5 bases stayed unmatched. CDR3 length: 14 amino acids. The DNA of the CDR3 is TGCAGTGCTAGAGGAGGCAGGGGGCGAGAGACCCAGTACTTC. Protein sequence: CSARGGRGRETQYF.

This clonotype has a handful of counts. The chain recombines TRBV6-1 with TRBJ2-5; TRBD1 matches 8 bases. Germline CDR1 is MNHNS and CDR2 is SASEGT. The CDR3 consists of 14 residues. V was pared by 7 bases and J by 5 bases, with 9 bases of the junction left unmatched. The CDR3 DNA sequence: TGTGCCAGCAATGGACAGGGTTTTATTGAGACCCAGTACTTC. This translates into CASNGQGFIETQYF.

This clonotype was seen only a few times. This chain links TRBV6-1 with TRBJ2-1; 9 nucleotides agree with TRBD2. CDR1 MNHNS and CDR2 SASEGT come from the germline V gene. V lost 3 bases, J lost 3 bases, and 6 bases stayed unmatched. This CDR3 region has 16 residues. The CDR3 sequence is CASSDWSAGGYNEQFF. CDR3 in DNA: TGTGCCAGCAGTGATTGGTCAGCGGGGGGCTACAATGAGCAGTTCTTC.

The rearrangement joins TRBV9 to TRBJ1-6; D gene unclear. Germline-derived CDR1 and CDR2 are SGDLS and YYNGEE. V was shortened by 0 bases and J by 6 bases, with 7 bases between the two germline ends. The CDR3 spans 14 residues. The CDR3 sequence: CASSVGLFNSPLHF. The CDR3 nucleotides read TGTGCCAGCAGCGTAGGGCTTTTTAATTCACCCCTCCACTTT.

The CDR3 protein is CASSSETGWPGNTIYF. CDR3 sequence (DNA): TGTGCCAGCAGCTCAGAGACAGGGTGGCCTGGAAACACCATATATTTT. The V gene is TRBV9, the J gene TRBJ1-3; TRBD1 matches at 7 bases. The length of the CDR3 is 16 residues. J lost 2 bases, V lost 4 bases, and 9 bases had no gene match. Germline V gene data show CDR1 as SGDLS and CDR2 as YYNGEE.

This clonotype was seen only a few times. This sequence joins TRBV7-2 and TRBJ2-7, with TRBD2 as a possible D gene (7 bases). The CDR3 has 16 amino acids. Germline values: CDR1 SGHTA, CDR2 FQGNSA. V lost 2 bases to trimming and J lost 2 bases, with 16 bases between them. This CDR3 is CASSLSGRGAAYEQYF. Written as DNA, the CDR3 is TGTGCCAGCAGCTTAAGTGGTCGGGGGGCAGCCTACGAGCAGTACTTC.

This chain joins TRBV4-3 and TRBJ2-5, with D uncertain. CDR3 length equals 13 residues. CDR1 is LGHNA and CDR2 is YSLEER in the germline V gene. Deletions cut 0 bases from V and 2 bases from J, with 4 bases between. The CDR3 nucleotides are TGCGCCAGCAGCCAAGAATTGCAAGAGACCCAGTACTTC. It codes for CASSQELQETQYF.

The V and J genes are TRBV27 and TRBJ2-5, with D maybe TRBD1 (6 bases). V lost 3 bases and J 5 bases, leaving 16 bases between the germline ends. The CDR3 consists of 15 residues. Looked up from germline, CDR1 is MNHEY and CDR2 is SMNVEV (reference sequence). CDR3 residues: CASSLGAERRETQYF. CDR3 sequence (DNA): TGTGCCAGCAGTTTGGGGGCCGAAAGGAGGGAGACCCAGTACTTC.

The chain couples TRBV6-2 or TRBV6-3 to TRBJ1-5; weak D call: TRBD1 (6 bases). Trimming pared 0 bases from V and 4 bases from J, leaving 25 bases between. Germline-derived CDR1 and CDR2 are MNHEY and SVGEGT. The CDR3 extends over 20 amino acids. The CDR3 region is CASSYSSPTGTVGRNQPQHF. The CDR3 DNA reads TGTGCCAGCAGTTACTCGTCACCTACAGGGACCGTGGGGAGGAATCAGCCCCAGCATTTT.

The CDR3 loop is CASRNGFQPQHF. Written as DNA, the CDR3 is TGTGCCAGTAGGAACGGATTTCAGCCCCAGCATTTT. This sequence joins TRBV19 and TRBJ1-5, with D hard to call. Germline V gives CDR1 LNHDA, CDR2 SQIVND (reference sequence). V shed 6 bases and J shed 6 bases, with 9 bases lying between them. The CDR3 runs 12 residues. Variable domain in full (rest from reference TRBV19 and TRBJ1-5): DGGITQSPKYLFRKEGQNVTLSCEQNLNHDAMYWYRQDPGQGLRLIYYSQIVNDFQKGDIAEGYSVSREKKESFPLTVTSAQKNPTAFYLCASRNGFQPQHFGDGTRLSIL.

This clonotype has more than one count but fewer than ten. The CDR3 DNA follows: TGTGCCAGCAGCTCCTACCAGCGGGGGACCCATGAGCAGTTCTTC. Amino acids: CASSSYQRGTHEQFF. The rearrangement joins TRBV11-2 to TRBJ2-1, with 8 bases matching TRBD2. This CDR3 spans 15 amino acids. Germline V lookup: CDR1 SGHAT, CDR2 FQNNGV. J lost 8 bases, V lost 4 bases, and 10 bases had no gene match.

This clonotype appeared a few times. This rearrangement joins TRBV7-2 to TRBJ1-1; no definite D call. CDR1 and CDR2 (germline): SGHTA, FQGNSA. The ends were cut back, 1 base at V and 8 bases at J, with 17 bases in the middle. This CDR3 has 15 residues. CDR3 sequence reads: CASSLVLMGALEAFF. CDR3 nucleotide sequence: TGTGCCAGCAGCTTAGTTCTCATGGGCGCATTGGAAGCTTTCTTT.

The chain has TRBV5-4 and TRBJ2-5; possible D gene TRBD1, 6 bases. The ends were cut back, 4 bases at V and 0 bases at J, with 19 bases in the middle. This CDR3 comprises 17 residues. Germline CDR1 is SGHNT and CDR2 is YYREEE (reference sequence). The CDR3 sequence is CASSPYATGDYQETQYF. Here the CDR3 DNA reads TGTGCCAGCAGCCCCTACGCGACAGGAGACTACCAAGAGACCCAGTACTTC.

This clonotype was observed a handful of times. The genes are TRBV12-3 or TRBV12-4 and TRBJ2-1, with D perhaps TRBD1 or TRBD2 (5 bases each). V lost 6 bases, J lost 4 bases, and 13 bases lay in between. The CDR3 is 14 residues long. The CDR3 nucleotides are TGTGCCAGCAGCACAGGAGGCGGGTACAATGAGCAGTTCTTC. Amino acids: CASSTGGGYNEQFF.

There are many counts of this clonotype. V usage is TRBV3-1 and J usage is TRBJ2-5; possibly TRBD1 or TRBD2 for D (5 bases each). This CDR3 region has 14 residues. Between the trimmed V and J ends, which lost 3 bases and 1 base, there was a span of 9 bases. The germline V gene has CDR1 LGHDT and CDR2 YNNKEL (reference sequence). This CDR3 is CASSQGDGQETQYF. CDR3 nucleotides: TGTGCCAGCAGCCAGGGGGACGGCCAAGAGACCCAGTACTTC.

The rearrangement joins TRBV4-3 to TRBJ2-5; a possible D gene is TRBD1 (5 bases). Trimming removed 0 bases at V and 4 bases at J, with 15 bases between. CDR3 length: 16 residues. Germline assignment: CDR1 LGHNA and CDR2 YSLEER. Here the CDR3 reads CASSQDSARVGETQYF. The CDR3 DNA sequence: TGCGCCAGCAGCCAAGATTCGGCCAGGGTCGGAGAGACCCAGTACTTC.

This chain uses TRBV4-2 with TRBJ2-3; 7 bases fit TRBD2. Germline V gives CDR1 LGHNA, CDR2 YNFKEQ. The CDR3 totals 17 residues. V trimming: 0 bases; J trimming: 2 bases; junction bases outside the gene matches: 8. The CDR3 nucleotides read TGTGCCAGCAGCCAAGATAGGCAGGGAGGGCCCACAGATACGCAGTATTTT. It codes for CASSQDRQGGPTDTQYF.

The sample holds a few counts of this clonotype. The chain joins TRBV6-1 to TRBJ2-3, with D perhaps matching TRBD2 (6 bases). This CDR3 is 15 amino acids long. Germline CDR1 reads MNHNS; CDR2 reads SASEGT. The germline V and J ends were trimmed by 8 bases and 3 bases, with 18 bases remaining between them. The CDR3 reads CASGGMGRLTDTQYF. CDR3 DNA sequence: TGTGCCAGCGGGGGGATGGGGAGGCTTACAGATACGCAGTATTTT.

The rearrangement joins TRBV5-5 to TRBJ1-1; D is uncertain. V shed 1 base and J shed 0 bases, with 4 bases lying between them. Germline CDR1 and CDR2: SGHKS and YYEKEE (reference sequence). CDR3 length: 13 residues. For the CDR3, the DNA is TGTGCCAGCAGCTTGCGGTTGAACACTGAAGCTTTCTTT. It translates to CASSLRLNTEAFF.

This clonotype turned up a few times. The V gene is TRBV7-8, the J gene TRBJ2-3; TRBD2 might be the D (6 bases). CDR1 and CDR2 (germline): SGHVS, FQNEAQ. The CDR3 runs 15 residues. V gave up 3 bases and J gave up 2 bases, with 12 bases separating them. The CDR3, as DNA: TGTGCCAGCAGCTTCTATCGGGGGAACACAGATACGCAGTATTTT. Translation gives CASSFYRGNTDTQYF. The full variable domain, rest sourced from reference TRBV7-8 and TRBJ2-3, is GAGVSQSPRYKVAKRGQDVALRCDPISGHVSLFWYQQALGQGPEFLTYFQNEAQLDKSGLPSDRFFAERPEGSVSTLKIQRTQQEDSAVYLCASSFYRGNTDTQYFGPGTRLTVL.

This clonotype was counted only a few times. The chain has TRBV20-1 and TRBJ2-7, with TRBD1 matching over 9 bases. Germline-derived CDR1 and CDR2 are DFQATT and SNEGSKA (reference sequence). This CDR3 has 14 residues. V lost 1 base, J lost 2 bases, and 3 bases stayed unmatched. CDR3 amino acids: CSARADRGTYEQYF. The CDR3 DNA sequence: TGCAGTGCTAGAGCGGACAGGGGTACCTACGAGCAGTACTTC.

This clonotype has just a few counts. This rearrangement joins TRBV6-4 to TRBJ2-3; D is unresolved. The CDR3 totals 13 residues. Trimming removed 5 bases at V and 0 bases at J, with 6 bases between. CDR1 MRHNA and CDR2 SNTAGT come from the germline V gene. The DNA for the CDR3 is TGTGCCAGCAGTTATAGAAGCACAGATACGCAGTATTTT. It codes for CASSYRSTDTQYF.

V and J are TRBV24-1 and TRBJ1-5; tentatively, D is TRBD1 (6 bases). V was cut by 4 bases and J by 6 bases, with 9 bases left in between. This CDR3 has 13 residues. The germline CDR1 and CDR2 sequences are KGHDR and SFDVKD. DNA for the CDR3: TGTGCCACCAGTGAATCAGGGGTTCAGCCCCAGCATTTT. Translation: CATSESGVQPQHF.

This chain links TRBV4-3 with TRBJ2-7; D gene ambiguous. Germline V gives CDR1 LGHNA, CDR2 YSLEER. V lost 0 bases and J lost 4, with 4 bases in between. The CDR3 extends over 12 amino acids. The CDR3 nucleotides read TGCGCCAGCAGCCAAGATGGGTACGAGCAGTACTTC. Amino acids: CASSQDGYEQYF.

Many counts were recorded for this clonotype. The V gene is TRBV5-1, the J gene TRBJ2-7; D is ambiguous. The CDR3 sequence is 14 residues long. Germline CDR1 reads SGHRS; CDR2 reads YFSETQ. The V end lost 0 bases, the J end lost 2 bases, and 9 bases lay between the germline ends. Here the CDR3 reads CASSLAKATYEQYV. CDR3 sequence (DNA): TGCGCCAGCAGCTTGGCCAAAGCTACCTACGAGCAGTACGTC.